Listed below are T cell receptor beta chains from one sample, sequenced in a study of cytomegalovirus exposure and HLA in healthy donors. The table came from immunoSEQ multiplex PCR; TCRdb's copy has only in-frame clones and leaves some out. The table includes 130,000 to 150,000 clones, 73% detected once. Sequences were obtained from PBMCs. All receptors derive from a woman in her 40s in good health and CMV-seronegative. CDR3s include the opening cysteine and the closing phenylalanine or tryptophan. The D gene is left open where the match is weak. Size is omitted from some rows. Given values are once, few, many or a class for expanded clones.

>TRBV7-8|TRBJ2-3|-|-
TGTGCCAGCAGCTCAGGCCGAGTCACAGATACGCAGTATTTT
CASSSGRVTDTQYF
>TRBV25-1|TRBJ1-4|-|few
TGTGCCAGCAGTGAATGGAGGCAGGCGGGGGAAAAACTGTTTTTT
CASSEWRQAGEKLFF
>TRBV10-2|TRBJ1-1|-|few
TGCGCCAGCCTCTTGGGCGTGAACACTGAAGCTTTCTTT
CASLLGVNTEAFF
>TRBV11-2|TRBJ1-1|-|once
TGTGCCAGCAGCTTAGATACAGGACAGCGTACTGAAGCTTTCTTT
CASSLDTGQRTEAFF
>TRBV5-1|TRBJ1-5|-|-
TGCGCCAGCAGCTTGGGGGAACTGACAGGAGACCGACAGCCCCAGCATTTT
CASSLGELTGDRQPQHF
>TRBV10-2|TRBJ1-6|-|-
TGCGCCAGCCAACAGGGTGGATCCTATAATTCACCCCTCCACTTT
CASQQGGSYNSPLHF
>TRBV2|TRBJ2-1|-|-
TGTGCCAGCAGTGGAACTCGTTACAATGAGCAGTTCTTC
CASSGTRYNEQFF
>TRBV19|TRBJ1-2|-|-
TGTGCCAGTAGTATAGGACAGTACTATGGCTACACCTTC
CASSIGQYYGYTF
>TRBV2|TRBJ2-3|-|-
TGTGCCAGCAGTGAATTACGCGGCACAGATACGCAGTATTTT
CASSELRGTDTQYF
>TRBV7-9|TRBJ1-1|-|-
TGTGCCAGCAGCTCCCAGGTGAACACTGAAGCTTTCTTT
CASSSQVNTEAFF
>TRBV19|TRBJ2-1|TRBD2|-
TGTGCCAGTAGTATAGAGGCTAGCGGGCACCACTCCTACAATGAGCAGTTCTTC
CASSIEASGHHSYNEQFF
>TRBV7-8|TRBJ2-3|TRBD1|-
TGTGCCAGCAGCTTAGTACCCCCATACAGGGGGTTTTTAACAGATACGCAGTATTTT
CASSLVPPYRGFLTDTQYF
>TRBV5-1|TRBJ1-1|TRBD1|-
TGCGCCAGCAGCTCGACTTCAGGGGGACAGGGGCGGGCTTTCTTT
CASSSTSGGQGRAFF
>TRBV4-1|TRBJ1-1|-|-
TGCGCCAGCAGCCAAGATCGTTGGGATACCCGGGAAACTGAAGCTTTCTTT
CASSQDRWDTRETEAFF
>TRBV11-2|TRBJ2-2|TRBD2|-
TGTGCCACCGAGCGGGGGAACACCGGGGAGCTGTTTTTT
CATERGNTGELFF
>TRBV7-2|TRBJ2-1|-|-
TGTGCCAGCAGCGGGGCAGTGGTAGGCGGAAAGAATAAGCAGTTCTTC
CASSGAVVGGKNKQFF
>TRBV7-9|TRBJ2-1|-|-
TGTGCCAGCAGCTTGGAAGGGGGAGCTTACAATGAGCAGTTCTTC
CASSLEGGAYNEQFF
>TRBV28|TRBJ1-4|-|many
TGTGCCAGCAGTTTAATTCTAGGGGGTGAAGGCGAAAAACTGTTTTTT
CASSLILGGEGEKLFF
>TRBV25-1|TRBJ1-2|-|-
TGTGCCAGCAGTGAACGGGGGGGGCAGGATGGCTACACCTTC
CASSERGGQDGYTF
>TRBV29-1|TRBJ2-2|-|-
TGCAGCGCCGGTCCCCCGGGTACCGGGGAGCTGTTTTTT
CSAGPPGTGELFF
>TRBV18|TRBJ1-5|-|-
TGTGCCAGCTCACCACTCTCAGGGTACAATCAGCCCCAGCATTTT
CASSPLSGYNQPQHF
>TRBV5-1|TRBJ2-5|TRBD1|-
TGCGCCAGCAGCCCGGGGGACAGGGGGGACGGGGAGACCCAGTACTTC
CASSPGDRGDGETQYF
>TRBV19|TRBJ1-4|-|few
TGTGCCAGTAGTACAGGGGAGCGTGAAAAACTGTTTTTT
CASSTGEREKLFF
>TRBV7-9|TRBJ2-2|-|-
TGTGCCAGCAGCTTAGGTGGTTCCGGGACGAACACCGGGGAGCTGTTTTTT
CASSLGGSGTNTGELFF
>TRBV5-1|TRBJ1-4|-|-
TGCGCCAGCAGCTTGGACAGCCCTAATGAAAAACTGTTTTTT
CASSLDSPNEKLFF
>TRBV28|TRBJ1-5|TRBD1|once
TGTGCCAGCAGTTTTCTTGCAGGGGGTTTGAATCAGCCCCAGCATTTT
CASSFLAGGLNQPQHF
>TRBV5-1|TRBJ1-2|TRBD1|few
TGCGCCAGCAGCCGTGACAGGGGATCGGGCTACACCTTC
CASSRDRGSGYTF
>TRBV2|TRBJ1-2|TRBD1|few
TGTGCCAGCAGAGACAGGGTGTCTGGCGGCTACACCTTC
CASRDRVSGGYTF